The 23 T cell receptor beta chains below all came from one sample that was sequenced in a study of T cells after yellow fever vaccination. TCRdb used MiXCR to reprocess the 5' RACE reads, holding one entry per CDR3 protein. The repertoire consists of some 350,000 distinct CDR3 sequences, with approximately 10% occurring once and the leading ten covering roughly 18%. The sequencing used PBMCs, collected on the day of the first yellow fever vaccination. The receptors here all came from a man aged 18 to 35 who received the YFV17D yellow fever vaccine.

This sequence joins TRBV6-1 and TRBJ2-7; 8 positions agree with TRBD2. The CDR3 sequence is 15 residues long. J was trimmed by 0 bases and V by 6 bases; bases with no gene match: 7. The germline V gene has CDR1 MNHNS and CDR2 SASEGT. CDR3 DNA sequence: TGTGCCAGCAGCCCAGCGGGGGTAGCCTCCTACGAGCAGTACGTC. It codes for CASSPAGVASYEQYV.

In its sample, this clonotype was seen a few times. V and J are TRBV10-3 and TRBJ2-7; 7 bases agree with TRBD1. With 10 bases clipped from V and 2 bases from J, the junction kept 8 bases outside the gene matches. This CDR3 has 13 residues. The germline CDR1 and CDR2 sequences are ENHRY and SYGVKD. The CDR3 sequence is CATLAQGAYEQYV. Here the CDR3 DNA reads TGTGCCACCCTAGCCCAGGGGGCCTACGAGCAGTACGTC.

This chain uses TRBV30 with TRBJ2-3, with D perhaps matching TRBD1 (5 bases). Germline V gene data show CDR1 as GTSNPN and CDR2 as SVGIG (reference sequence). The CDR3 extends over 15 amino acids. Trimming removed 3 bases from V and 2 bases from J, with 15 bases in between. Written as DNA, the CDR3 is TGTGCCTGGAGCCGTCAGGGAAAAGACACAGATACGCAGTATTTT. Residues: CAWSRQGKDTDTQYF.

On this clonotype: A much more abundant neighbour one base away suggests this may be a read error. The chain uses TRBV7-2 and TRBJ2-7, with 9 bases identical to TRBD2. Per germline, CDR1 SGHTA and CDR2 FQGNSA. The length of the CDR3 is 15 residues. CDR3 sequence (DNA): TGTGCCAGCAGCCGCGCGGGGCCTATAGCGGGAGAGCCGTACTTC. Its translation is CASSRAGPIAGEPYF.

This clonotype was counted only a few times. The chain combines TRBV7-2 with TRBJ1-5; 7 bases are a match to TRBD1. The CDR3 sequence is 15 residues long. In germline, CDR1 is SGHTA, CDR2 FQGNSA. The V and J ends lost 1 base and 7 bases, in that order; junction bases with no gene match: 7. The CDR3 DNA reads as TGTGCCAGCAGCTTAGGAGGACAGGCACGACAGCCCCAGCATTTT. Protein product: CASSLGGQARQPQHF.

V gene TRBV11-2 combines with J gene TRBJ2-7; D unresolved. V was cut by 6 bases and J by 5 bases, with 8 bases left in between. This CDR3 contains 11 residues. Germline CDR1 reads SGHAT; CDR2 reads FQNNGV. CDR3 bases: TGTGCCAGCAGTCCTTACGACGAGCAGTACTTC. This gives the protein CASSPYDEQYF.

This clonotype was found once. Relative to the germline gene, one junction end is altered; a read error may explain this. The rearrangement joins TRBV7-4 to TRBJ2-3, with TRBD2 as a possible D gene (5 bases). This CDR3 contains 16 residues. The germline gives CDR1 SGHVT, CDR2 SQSDAQ. The CDR3 DNA reads as TGTGCCTGCAGCTCGCCGCATGGCGGGAGCACAGATACGCAGTATTTT. Translation gives CACSSPHGGSTDTQYF.

This clonotype was counted only a few times. V is TRBV28 and J is TRBJ2-3; 7 bases map to TRBD1. This CDR3 is 16 amino acids long. V gave up 2 bases and J gave up 0 bases; unmatched junction bases: 5. The germline V gene encodes CDR1 MDHEN and CDR2 SYDVKM. The CDR3 DNA reads as TGTGCCAGCAGTTTAATGAGGGGGCCTAGCACAGATACGCAGTATTTT. Its translation is CASSLMRGPSTDTQYF.

This clonotype has at least ten counts. The V gene is TRBV4-2, the J gene TRBJ1-1, with 8 nucleotides matching TRBD1. J lost 1 base, V lost 2 bases, and 9 bases had no gene match. This CDR3 is built from 17 residues. Germline V gene sequence: CDR1 LGHNA, CDR2 YNFKEQ. The CDR3 region is CASSQLRQGWTNTEAFF. CDR3 sequence (DNA): TGTGCCAGCAGCCAACTCAGACAGGGGTGGACGAACACTGAAGCTTTCTTT.

The rearrangement uses TRBV11-2 and TRBJ1-4; 8 bases agree with TRBD1. Germline V gene lookup returns CDR1 SGHAT and CDR2 FQNNGV. The trim removed 3 bases at V and 7 bases at J, leaving 10 bases unmatched. This CDR3 spans 16 amino acids. CDR3 loop: CASSFFTGTGGEKLFF. For the CDR3, the DNA is TGTGCCAGCAGCTTTTTTACCGGGACAGGAGGTGAAAAACTGTTTTTT.

The rearrangement joins TRBV20-1 to TRBJ1-5, with unresolved D. V gave up 4 bases and J gave up 4 bases, with 11 bases separating them. From germline, CDR1 is DFQATT and CDR2 SNEGSKA (reference sequence). The CDR3 has 13 residues. In DNA, the CDR3 is TGCAGTGCTAACATAGCGGGTAATCAGCCCCAGCATTTT. Its protein is CSANIAGNQPQHF.

The chain joins TRBV28 to TRBJ2-1; 8 bases agree with TRBD2. Germline V gives CDR1 MDHEN, CDR2 SYDVKM. CDR3 length: 16 residues. The ends lost 5 bases at V and 4 bases at J; junction bases unmatched: 10. The CDR3 here is CASSRLALRGYNEQFF. In DNA, the CDR3 is TGTGCCAGCAGTCGACTAGCGTTGCGGGGATACAATGAGCAGTTCTTC.

V is TRBV2 and J is TRBJ2-5, with D unclear. Germline V lookup: CDR1 SNHLY, CDR2 FYNNEI. CDR3 length equals 13 residues. Trimming removed 7 bases at V and 2 bases at J, with 11 bases between. This CDR3 is CASIGQIQETQYF. The CDR3 region has the DNA TGTGCCAGCATCGGGCAGATTCAAGAGACCCAGTACTTC.

V usage is TRBV5-1 and J usage is TRBJ2-3, with 9 nucleotides matching TRBD2. The V gene's germline CDR1 is SGHRS and CDR2 YFSETQ. CDR3 size: 16 residues. The J segment lost 3 bases and the V segment lost 0 bases, leaving 5 bases of the junction unmatched. CDR3: CASSLGSGGWTDTQYF. The CDR3 DNA sequence: TGCGCCAGCAGCTTGGGAAGCGGGGGGTGGACAGATACGCAGTATTTT.

In its sample, this clonotype was seen a few times. The chain is built from TRBV5-1 and TRBJ2-5; D unresolved. The CDR3 totals 13 residues. Germline CDR1 reads SGHRS; CDR2 reads YFSETQ. V lost 5 bases to trimming and J lost 1 base, with 9 bases between them. The CDR3, as DNA: TGCGCCAGCAGATCAGGTTTCCAAGAGACCCAGTACTTC. It yields the protein CASRSGFQETQYF.

The chain joins TRBV10-2 to TRBJ2-2, with 8 nucleotides matching TRBD2. The CDR3 is made up of 16 amino acids. Looked up from germline, CDR1 is WSHSY and CDR2 is SAAADI. Losses at the gene ends were 8 bases for V and 4 bases for J; bases not matched to a gene: 12. The CDR3 coding sequence is TGCGCCAGCGGTTCAGCGGGGGCTATAATCACCGGGGAGCTGTTTTTT. It is translated as CASGSAGAIITGELFF.

J is TRBJ2-7 and V is TRBV7-3; tentatively, D is TRBD1 (7 bases). Trimming pared 5 bases from V and 6 bases from J, leaving 23 bases between. This CDR3 spans 16 amino acids. CDR1 SGHTA and CDR2 FQGTGA come from the germline V gene. DNA for the CDR3: TGTGCCAGCAGCCCCCCCGACAGGGAGGAAGCCCCCGAGCAGTACGTC. Protein product: CASSPPDREEAPEQYV.

The chain recombines TRBV20-1 with TRBJ1-2; D is possibly TRBD1 (5 bases). This CDR3 is built from 14 residues. The germline V gene encodes CDR1 DFQATT and CDR2 SNEGSKA (reference sequence). Between the trimmed V and J ends, which lost 6 bases and 5 bases, there was a span of 19 bases. CDR3 in DNA: TGCAGTGCAAAGCTGACTCAGGGATTTTATGGCTACACCTTC. Its protein product is CSAKLTQGFYGYTF.

By proportion, this clonotype is medium-sized (0.01 to 0.1%). The chain has TRBV12-3 or TRBV12-4 and TRBJ2-1, with 12 bases identical to TRBD2. V was pared by 7 bases and J by 9 bases, with 10 bases of the junction left unmatched. CDR3 size: 15 residues. The DNA of the CDR3 is TGTGCCAGCACCCGGGCTAGCGGGGGGGCCGGTGAGCAGTTCTTC. Translated, it gives CASTRASGGAGEQFF.

This chain connects TRBV6-1 to TRBJ1-2; TRBD1 matches at 10 bases. Trimming cost V 4 bases and J 7 bases; bases outside gene matches: 0. CDR3 length: 12 residues. The germline gives CDR1 MNHNS, CDR2 SASEGT. This CDR3 reads CASSGDRGGYTF. CDR3 nucleotides: TGTGCCAGCAGTGGGGACAGGGGTGGCTACACCTTC.

This clonotype came up a few times. The gene calls are TRBV11-3 and TRBJ2-1; D gene uncertain. This CDR3 comprises 15 residues. Per the germline V gene, CDR1 is SGHNT and CDR2 is YENEEA. Trimming pared 1 base from V and 5 bases from J, leaving 12 bases between. CDR3 amino acids: CASSLGPPQNNEQFF. CDR3 DNA: TGTGCCAGCAGCTTAGGTCCCCCACAGAACAATGAGCAGTTCTTC.

This chain joins TRBV5-4 and TRBJ1-1, with D unresolved. The CDR3 is made up of 14 amino acids. CDR1 SGHNT and CDR2 YYREEE come from the germline V gene (reference sequence). V shed 4 bases and J shed 1 base, with 11 bases lying between them. DNA of the CDR3: TGTGCCAGCAGCGCGGCGAGGCAGAACACTGAAGCTTTCTTT. Protein: CASSAARQNTEAFF.

Concerning this clonotype: A much larger clone is a single base away; this may be a read error. This chain uses TRBV9 with TRBJ2-3, with a possible D match to TRBD2 (5 bases). The CDR3 spans 12 residues. Trimming took off 0 bases at V and 6 bases at J, with 5 bases between the two ends. The germline CDR1 and CDR2 sequences are SGDLS and YYNGEE. CDR3 sequence: CASSVGEDTQYF. The CDR3 bases are TGTGCCAGCAGCGTAGGGGAGGATACGCAGTATTTT.